This T cell receptor (beta chain) was recorded in a study of OX40 agonist ivuxolimab in advanced cancers. Across the study: Patients received ivuxolimab, an intravenous treatment, every 2 weeks at 0.01 to 10 mg/kg. Treatment received earlier with anti-PD-1, anti-PD-L1 or anti-CTLA-4 agents was allowed, and 40% had some.

TCRdb's copy holds only in-frame clones and misses some; the assay was immunoSEQ multiplex PCR. This sample has approximately 12,000 clones; around two thirds occur once, and the top ten carry more than 20%. This receptor was identified in an adult with an advanced solid tumor such as melanoma, head and neck, liver or kidney cancer. The sequences come from CD4+ or CD8+ T cells sorted from blood, collected in a trial of the OX40 agonist ivuxolimab.

This CDR3 reads CASSLGGVSSYEQYF. In DNA form, the CDR3 reads TGTGCCAGCAGCTTGGGAGGGGTGAGCTCCTACGAGCAGTACTTC. This sequence joins TRBV5-6 and TRBJ2-7; possibly TRBD1 or TRBD2 for D (5 bases each). The CDR3 runs 15 residues. Germline loops: CDR1 SGHDT, CDR2 YYEEEE. V dropped 0 bases and J dropped 0 bases, with 10 bases sitting between them.